One sample yielded the 13 T cell receptor beta chains listed below, sequenced in a study of technical replicates of blood from four donors. Some clones are missing from TCRdb's copy, which holds only in-frame ones; the method was immunoSEQ multiplex PCR. The sample records tens of thousands of clones, 94% being singletons. Sequenced: T cells isolated from PBMCs. All receptors derive from a human donor in good health.

The DNA for the CDR3 is TGTGCCACCCGGGGGACGGGCAGGGGGGAGTTTCAGCCCCAGCATTTT. Protein sequence: CATRGTGRGEFQPQHF. The chain joins TRBV28 to TRBJ1-5, with TRBD1 identical over 7 bases. Germline-derived CDR1 and CDR2 are MDHEN and SYDVKM. Unmatched junction bases numbered 18, after V lost 10 bases and J lost 6 bases. CDR3 length: 16 amino acids.

This clone appeared once. CDR3 in amino acids: CASSVLTGGGNTIYF. The CDR3 DNA reads as TGTGCCAGCAGCGTTCTTACCGGAGGAGGAAACACCATATATTTT. The genes are TRBV9 and TRBJ1-3, with no clear D. V dropped 2 bases and J dropped 4 bases, with 13 bases sitting between them. The CDR3 runs to 15 residues. CDR1 is SGDLS, CDR2 YYNGEE, per germline.

The CDR3 loop is CASGLEFTGWTNEKLFF. CDR3 bases: TGTGCTAGTGGTTTGGAATTCACAGGGTGGACTAATGAAAAACTGTTTTTT. This chain joins TRBV12-5 and TRBJ1-4; maybe TRBD1 (6 bases). Deletions cut 1 base from V and 2 bases from J, with 14 bases between. Germline V gene data show CDR1 as LGHNT and CDR2 as FRNRAP. This CDR3 is built from 17 residues.

This clone appeared a single time. This chain uses TRBV15 with TRBJ2-2; tentatively, D is TRBD2 (7 bases). In germline, CDR1 is LNHNV, CDR2 YYDKDF (reference sequence). The CDR3 loop spans 15 amino acids. V gave up 7 bases and J gave up 7 bases, with 19 bases separating them. The CDR3 region is CATTNGGGWFGELFF. The CDR3 DNA follows: TGTGCCACCACCAATGGGGGGGGCTGGTTCGGGGAGCTGTTTTTT.

V gene TRBV7-9 combines with J gene TRBJ1-4, with a tentative D call TRBD1 (5 bases). The CDR3 loop spans 14 amino acids. Germline V CDR1 and CDR2: SEHNR, FQNEAQ (reference sequence). V was cut by 2 bases and J by 6 bases, with 10 bases left in between. This chain's CDR3 is CASSLRGRDEKLFF. The CDR3 bases are TGTGCCAGCAGCTTACGGGGGAGGGATGAAAAACTGTTTTTT.

The rearrangement uses TRBV7-3 and TRBJ2-2; a possible D gene is TRBD1 (6 bases). The CDR3 extends over 15 amino acids. The V and J ends lost 1 base and 7 bases respectively, with 13 bases between them. The germline V gene encodes CDR1 SGHTA and CDR2 FQGTGA. Here the CDR3 DNA reads TGTGCCAGCAGCTTAATAAACAGGGAAGGCGGGGAGCTGTTTTTT. Translated, it gives CASSLINREGGELFF.

V gene TRBV5-1 combines with J gene TRBJ2-5; D gene ambiguous. V lost 0 bases and J 1 base, leaving 10 bases between the germline ends. This CDR3 has 15 amino acids. Germline-derived CDR1 and CDR2 are SGHRS and YFSETQ. Written as DNA, the CDR3 is TGCGCCAGCAGCTTGGCCGGAACAGTCCAAGAGACCCAGTACTTC. Translated: CASSLAGTVQETQYF.

The rearrangement links TRBV11-1 to TRBJ2-5, with 7 bases matching TRBD1. CDR1 SGHAT and CDR2 FQDESV come from the germline V gene (reference sequence). The V and J ends lost 4 bases and 5 bases, in that order; junction bases with no gene match: 7. The CDR3 loop spans 14 amino acids. The CDR3 DNA is TGTGCCAGCAGCTCGAGACAGGGTGAGGAGACCCAGTACTTC. It yields the protein CASSSRQGEETQYF.

The gene calls are TRBV5-5 and TRBJ1-2; 10 bases are a match to TRBD1. This CDR3 has 15 amino acids. Trimming at V came to 0 bases and at J to 5 bases, leaving 4 bases not matched to a gene. Germline V lookup: CDR1 SGHKS, CDR2 YYEKEE (reference sequence). The CDR3 bases are TGTGCCAGCAGCTTGGGACAGGGGGCAAATTATGGCTACACCTTC. Protein product: CASSLGQGANYGYTF.

This clone has a single count. The rearrangement uses TRBV5-1 and TRBJ2-5; possible D gene TRBD2, 5 bases. Germline V CDR1 and CDR2: SGHRS, YFSETQ. Trimming stripped 3 bases from V and 3 bases from J, with 12 bases between. The CDR3 has 14 amino acids. The CDR3 sequence: CASSSLLGKETQYF. The CDR3 nucleotides read TGCGCCAGCAGCTCGCTACTAGGGAAAGAGACCCAGTACTTC.

This chain connects TRBV5-1 to TRBJ1-5, with 9 positions matching TRBD1. The CDR3 spans 15 residues. Losses at the gene ends were 4 bases for V and 5 bases for J; bases not matched to a gene: 7. Germline CDR1 is SGHRS and CDR2 is YFSETQ. The CDR3 loop reads CASSPDRGIDQPQHF. The CDR3 DNA follows: TGCGCCAGCAGCCCAGACAGGGGGATTGATCAGCCCCAGCATTTT.

The V and J genes are TRBV6-5 and TRBJ2-7; 7 nucleotides match TRBD1. CDR1 and CDR2 (germline): MNHEY, SVGAGI. This CDR3 has 15 amino acids. Trimming took 3 bases from V and 2 from J; bases not matched to a gene: 7. CDR3 amino acids: CASSYYRGSPYEQYF. The DNA for the CDR3 is TGTGCCAGCAGTTATTACAGGGGAAGTCCCTACGAGCAGTACTTC.

This rearrangement joins TRBV13 to TRBJ2-7, with 8 bases fitting TRBD2. The CDR3 length is 16 residues. The ends lost 5 bases at V and 4 bases at J; junction bases unmatched: 13. The V gene's germline CDR1 is PRHDT and CDR2 FYEKMQ (reference sequence). The CDR3 is CASSPGIAGPLYEQYF. The CDR3, as DNA: TGTGCCAGCAGCCCGGGTATAGCGGGACCCTTATACGAGCAGTACTTC.